These 14 T cell receptor beta chains were sequenced from one sample in a study of molecular identifiers for immune sequencing clone quantification. Via MiXCR, TCRdb re-called the PCR reads, giving one row per CDR3 protein. This repertoire shows some 100,000 distinct CDR3 sequences, around 33% found once; its top ten account for roughly 4.2%. Sequencing input: naive CD8+ T cells from blood, with Jurkat cell RNA spiked in. Indicated subset: FACS-sorted CD8+CD4-CCR7+CD45RA+ naive T cells. Receptors were obtained from a human donor in good health. Some libraries in this study had Jurkat cell RNA spiked in.

This clonotype was seen repeatedly, ten times or more. The rearrangement uses TRBV5-6 and TRBJ1-1; 8 bases are a match to TRBD1. The V gene's germline CDR1 is SGHDT and CDR2 YYEEEE. The CDR3 sequence is 14 residues long. V trimming: 0 bases; J trimming: 4 bases; junction bases outside the gene matches: 2. The chain's CDR3 is CASSLGTGSTEAFF. The CDR3, as DNA: TGTGCCAGCAGCTTGGGGACAGGGTCCACTGAAGCTTTCTTT.

The genes are TRBV11-2 and TRBJ2-7; D ambiguous. Per the germline V gene, CDR1 is SGHAT and CDR2 is FQNNGV. Trimming took 1 base from V and 5 from J, leaving 9 bases between them. The CDR3 consists of 13 residues. CDR3 sequence reads: CASSLVLRHEQYF. The CDR3 DNA sequence: TGTGCCAGCAGCTTAGTTCTCCGGCACGAGCAGTACTTC. Full variable domain (outside the CDR3, taken from reference TRBV11-2 and TRBJ2-7): EAGVAQSPRYKIIEKRQSVAFWCNPISGHATLYWYQQILGQGPKLLIQFQNNGVVDDSQLPKDRFSAERLKGVDSTLKIQPAKLEDSAVYLCASSLVLRHEQYFGPGTRLTVT.

The chain employs TRBV5-1 and TRBJ1-1, with 11 bases lining up with TRBD1. This CDR3 has 16 amino acids. V lost 3 bases and J lost 1; bases outside the gene matches: 5. Germline CDR1 SGHRS, CDR2 YFSETQ. The CDR3 loop reads CASSSGTGGTNTEAFF. CDR3 bases: TGCGCCAGCAGCTCCGGGACAGGGGGTACGAACACTGAAGCTTTCTTT.

Note on this clonotype: The CDR3 does not end in the conserved phenylalanine or tryptophan, so this is likely a read error. This rearrangement joins TRBV28 to TRBJ1-2; D unclear. Germline CDR1 MDHEN, CDR2 SYDVKM. The CDR3 has 14 residues. The ends were cut back, 4 bases at V and 4 bases at J, with 13 bases in the middle. CDR3 sequence: CASSWWSAAYGYTL. The DNA of the CDR3 is TGTGCCAGCAGTTGGTGGTCCGCAGCCTATGGCTACACCCTC.

This clonotype was picked up a small number of times. V is TRBV7-2 and J is TRBJ2-7; D is perhaps TRBD1 or TRBD2 (6 bases each). V was clipped by 0 bases and J by 3 bases, with 21 bases between them. The germline gives CDR1 SGHTA, CDR2 FQGNSA. The CDR3 has 18 amino acids. CDR3 nucleotides: TGTGCCAGCAGCTTAGCGGGCAGGGGACTTTCCCGCCTCTACGAGCAGTACTTC. Translated, it gives CASSLAGRGLSRLYEQYF.

In the case of this clonotype: One end of the junction is discordant with germline, which a read error may explain. The rearrangement links TRBV20-1 to TRBJ2-2; TRBD1 is a possible D gene (6 bases). The germline V gene has CDR1 DFQATT and CDR2 SNEGSKA (reference sequence). The length of the CDR3 is 13 residues. CDR3 bases: TGCAGTGTTCCGGACAGAACCACCGGGGAGCTGATTTTT. Residues: CSVPDRTTGELIF.

The chain carries TRBV9 and TRBJ2-3, with TRBD2 matching over 8 bases. CDR1 is SGDLS, CDR2 YYNGEE, per germline. This CDR3 is 15 amino acids long. J was trimmed by 4 bases and V by 3 bases; bases with no gene match: 7. The CDR3 loop reads CASSGSGRKADTQYF. CDR3 nucleotide sequence: TGTGCCAGCAGCGGGAGCGGGAGAAAAGCAGATACGCAGTATTTT.

Comment on this clonotype: A read error is possible here, since a much larger clone lies one base away. The rearrangement joins TRBV7-2 to TRBJ2-3; a weak D match, TRBD2 (5 bases). The CDR3 totals 14 residues. Germline lookup yields CDR1 SGHTA and CDR2 FQGNSA. The CDR3 loop is CASSIALGTDTQYF. CDR3 DNA sequence: TGTGCCAGCAGCATAGCGTTGGGGACAGATACGCAGTATTTT.

This clonotype showed up just a few times. The CDR3 nucleotides read TGTGCCAGCAGCTTAGAGGGAGGGCCATCCTACAATGAGCAGTTCTTC. Its protein is CASSLEGGPSYNEQFF. This sequence joins TRBV7-2 and TRBJ2-1; 7 bases map to TRBD2. J was trimmed by 1 base and V by 1 base; bases with no gene match: 4. Germline CDR1 reads SGHTA; CDR2 reads FQGNSA. The CDR3 length is 16 residues.

This clonotype has a handful of counts. The chain recombines TRBV28 with TRBJ1-3; the D is unclear. CDR3 length equals 15 residues. Trimming pared 6 bases from V and 1 base from J, leaving 13 bases between. Germline V gene data show CDR1 as MDHEN and CDR2 as SYDVKM. CDR3 in amino acids: CASSSWQISGNTIYF. The CDR3 coding sequence is TGTGCCAGCAGCTCCTGGCAGATTTCTGGAAACACCATATATTTT.

On this clonotype: A read error may explain this, as a much larger clone is one base away. The chain recombines TRBV5-1 with TRBJ2-3, with 7 bases matching TRBD2. The CDR3 totals 15 residues. Germline lookup yields CDR1 SGHRS and CDR2 YFSETQ. In DNA, the CDR3 is TGCGCCAGCACAGCGGGGCAAACCCGCACAGATACGCAGTGTTTT. It encodes CASTAGQTRTDTQCF.

About this clonotype: Relative to the germline gene, one junction end is altered; a read error may explain this. This sequence joins TRBV6-2 or TRBV6-3 and TRBJ2-5, with 12 positions matching TRBD2. Germline V gives CDR1 MNHEY, CDR2 SVGEGT. This CDR3 is built from 16 residues. The CDR3 sequence is CASTCGLAGLQVTQYF. Written as DNA, the CDR3 is TGTGCCAGCACCTGCGGACTAGCGGGACTCCAAGTGACCCAGTACTTC.

This rearrangement joins TRBV9 to TRBJ2-7; D possibly corresponds to TRBD2 (5 bases). Germline-derived CDR1 and CDR2 are SGDLS and YYNGEE. CDR3 length: 15 amino acids. The ends were cut back, 4 bases at V and 6 bases at J, with 20 bases in the middle. This CDR3 is CASSPSGSSAAEQYF. DNA of the CDR3: TGTGCCAGCAGCCCCAGTGGGAGTTCTGCCGCCGAGCAGTACTTC. The whole variable domain, remainder taken from reference TRBV9 and TRBJ2-7, is DSGVTQTPKHLITATGQRVTLRCSPRSGDLSVYWYQQSLDQGLQFLIQYYNGEERAKGNILERFSAQQFPDLHSELNLSSLELGDSALYFCASSPSGSSAAEQYFGPGTRLTVT.

This sequence joins TRBV27 and TRBJ2-7; D is perhaps TRBD2 (6 bases). CDR3 length: 12 amino acids. Germline lookup yields CDR1 MNHEY and CDR2 SMNVEV (reference sequence). Trimming took off 6 bases at V and 4 bases at J, with 10 bases between the two ends. CDR3 sequence: CASSPGLYEQYF. The CDR3 DNA follows: TGTGCCAGCAGCCCGGGACTTTACGAGCAGTACTTC.